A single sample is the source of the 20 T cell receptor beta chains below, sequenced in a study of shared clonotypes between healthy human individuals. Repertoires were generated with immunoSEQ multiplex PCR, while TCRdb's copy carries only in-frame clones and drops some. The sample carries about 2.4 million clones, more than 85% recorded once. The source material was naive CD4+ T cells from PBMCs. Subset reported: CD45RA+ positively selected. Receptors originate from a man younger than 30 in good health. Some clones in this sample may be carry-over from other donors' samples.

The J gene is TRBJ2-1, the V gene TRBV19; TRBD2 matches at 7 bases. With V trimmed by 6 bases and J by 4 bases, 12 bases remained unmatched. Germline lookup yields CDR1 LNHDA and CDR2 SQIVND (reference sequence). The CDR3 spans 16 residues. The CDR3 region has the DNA TGTGCCAGTAGCGGCGGGAGCTCGCCTACGTACAATGAGCAGTTCTTC. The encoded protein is CASSGGSSPTYNEQFF.

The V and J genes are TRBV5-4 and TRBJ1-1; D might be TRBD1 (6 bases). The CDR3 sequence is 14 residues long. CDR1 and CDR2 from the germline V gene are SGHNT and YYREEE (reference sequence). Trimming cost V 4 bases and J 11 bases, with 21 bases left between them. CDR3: CASSLGQSWVEAFF. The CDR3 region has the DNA TGTGCCAGCAGCCTTGGACAGTCCTGGGTGGAGGCTTTCTTT.

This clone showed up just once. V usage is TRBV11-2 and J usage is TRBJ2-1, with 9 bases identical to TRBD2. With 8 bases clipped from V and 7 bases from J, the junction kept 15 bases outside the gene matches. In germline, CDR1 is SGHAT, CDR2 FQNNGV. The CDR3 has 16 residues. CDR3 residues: CASGILAGGTWNEQFF. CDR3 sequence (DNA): TGTGCCAGCGGTATCCTCGCGGGGGGGACTTGGAATGAGCAGTTCTTC.

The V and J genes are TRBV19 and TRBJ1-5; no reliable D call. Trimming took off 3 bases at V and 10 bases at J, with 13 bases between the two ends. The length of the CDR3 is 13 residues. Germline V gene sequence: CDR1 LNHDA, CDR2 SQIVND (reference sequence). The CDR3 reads CASSIEGIEPQHF. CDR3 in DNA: TGTGCCAGTAGTATCGAGGGAATCGAACCCCAGCATTTT. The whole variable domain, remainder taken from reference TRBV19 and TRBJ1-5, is DGGITQSPKYLFRKEGQNVTLSCEQNLNHDAMYWYRQDPGQGLRLIYYSQIVNDFQKGDIAEGYSVSREKKESFPLTVTSAQKNPTAFYLCASSIEGIEPQHFGDGTRLSIL.

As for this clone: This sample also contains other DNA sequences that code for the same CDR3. CDR3 region: CASSLTGTDEQYF. CDR3 DNA: TGTGCCAGCAGCCTGACCGGGACAGACGAGCAGTACTTC. The chain employs TRBV5-4 and TRBJ2-7; 7 bases fit TRBD1. The CDR3 totals 13 residues. CDR1 is SGHNT and CDR2 is YYREEE in the germline V gene (reference sequence). V was pared by 4 bases and J by 5 bases, with 6 bases of the junction left unmatched.

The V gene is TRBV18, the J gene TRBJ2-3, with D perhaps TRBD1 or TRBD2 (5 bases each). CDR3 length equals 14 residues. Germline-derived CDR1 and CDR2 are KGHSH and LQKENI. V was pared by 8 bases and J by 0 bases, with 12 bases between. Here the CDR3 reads CASPRDGSTDTQYF. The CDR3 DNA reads TGTGCCAGCCCAAGGGACGGGAGCACAGATACGCAGTATTTT.

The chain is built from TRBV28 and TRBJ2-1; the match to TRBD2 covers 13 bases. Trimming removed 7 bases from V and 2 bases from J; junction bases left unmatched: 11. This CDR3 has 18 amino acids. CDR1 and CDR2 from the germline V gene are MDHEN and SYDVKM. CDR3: CASIIGGTSGVTYNEQFF. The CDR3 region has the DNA TGTGCCAGCATTATAGGGGGGACTAGCGGGGTAACCTACAATGAGCAGTTCTTC. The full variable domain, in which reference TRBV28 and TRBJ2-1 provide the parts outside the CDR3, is DVKVTQSSRYLVKRTGEKVFLECVQDMDHENMFWYRQDPGLGLRLIYFSYDVKMKEKGDIPEGYSVSREKKERFSLILESASTNQTSMYLCASIIGGTSGVTYNEQFFGPGTRLTVL.

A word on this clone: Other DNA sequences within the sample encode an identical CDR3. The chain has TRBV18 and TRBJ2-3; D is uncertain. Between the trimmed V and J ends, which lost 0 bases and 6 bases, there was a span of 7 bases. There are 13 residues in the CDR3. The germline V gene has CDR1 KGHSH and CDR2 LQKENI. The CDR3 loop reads CASSPPGGDTQYF. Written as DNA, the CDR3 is TGTGCCAGCTCACCACCCGGTGGGGATACGCAGTATTTT.

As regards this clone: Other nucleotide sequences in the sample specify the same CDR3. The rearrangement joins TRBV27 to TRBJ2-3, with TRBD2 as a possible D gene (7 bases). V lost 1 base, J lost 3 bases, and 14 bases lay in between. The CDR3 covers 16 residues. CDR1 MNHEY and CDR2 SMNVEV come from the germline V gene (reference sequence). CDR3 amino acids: CASSLFRGAGTDTQYF. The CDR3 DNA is TGTGCCAGCAGTTTATTTCGGGGGGCGGGGACAGATACGCAGTATTTT.

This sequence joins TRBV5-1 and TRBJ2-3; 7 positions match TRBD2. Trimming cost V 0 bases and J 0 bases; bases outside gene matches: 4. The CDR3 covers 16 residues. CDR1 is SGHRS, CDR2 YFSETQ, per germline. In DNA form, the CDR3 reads TGCGCCAGCAGCTTGGTGAGCGGGACTAGCACAGATACGCAGTATTTT. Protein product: CASSLVSGTSTDTQYF.

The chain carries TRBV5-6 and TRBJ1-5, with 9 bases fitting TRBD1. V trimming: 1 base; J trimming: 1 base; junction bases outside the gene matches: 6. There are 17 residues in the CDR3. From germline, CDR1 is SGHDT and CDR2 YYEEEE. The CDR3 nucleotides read TGTGCCAGCAGCTTGACAGGGGGCACAGGGAGCAATCAGCCCCAGCATTTT. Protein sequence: CASSLTGGTGSNQPQHF.

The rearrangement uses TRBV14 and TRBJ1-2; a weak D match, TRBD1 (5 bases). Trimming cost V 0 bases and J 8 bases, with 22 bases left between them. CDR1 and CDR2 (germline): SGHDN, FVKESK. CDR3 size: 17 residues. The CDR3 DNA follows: TGTGCCAGCAGCCAAGATAATGTTCGGGGCGGGGCGACGGGCTACACCTTC. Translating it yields CASSQDNVRGGATGYTF.

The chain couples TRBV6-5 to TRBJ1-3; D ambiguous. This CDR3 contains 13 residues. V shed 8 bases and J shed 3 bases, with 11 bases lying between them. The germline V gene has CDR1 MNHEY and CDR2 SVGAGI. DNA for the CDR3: TGTGCCAGCCGATCGGGATTTGGAAACACCATATATTTT. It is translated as CASRSGFGNTIYF.

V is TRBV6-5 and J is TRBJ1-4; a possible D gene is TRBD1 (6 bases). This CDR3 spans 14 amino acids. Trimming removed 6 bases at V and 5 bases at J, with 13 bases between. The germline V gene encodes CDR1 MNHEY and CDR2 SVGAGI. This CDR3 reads CASSFSGGNEKLFF. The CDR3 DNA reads TGTGCCAGCAGCTTCTCGGGGGGCAATGAAAAACTGTTTTTT.

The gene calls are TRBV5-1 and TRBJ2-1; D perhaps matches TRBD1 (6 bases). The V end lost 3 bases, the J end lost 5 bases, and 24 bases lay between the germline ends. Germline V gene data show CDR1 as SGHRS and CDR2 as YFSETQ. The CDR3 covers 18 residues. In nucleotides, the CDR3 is TGCGCCAGCAGCTATTACCCCGGGACATCCTCTGGGAACAATGAGCAGTTCTTC. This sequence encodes CASSYYPGTSSGNNEQFF.

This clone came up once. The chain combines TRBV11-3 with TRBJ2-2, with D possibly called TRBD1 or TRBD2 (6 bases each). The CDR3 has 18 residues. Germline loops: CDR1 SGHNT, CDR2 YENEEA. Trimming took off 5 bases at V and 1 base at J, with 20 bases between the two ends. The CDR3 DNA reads TGTGCCAGCAGCCCCGGAGGCAGGGGAGGTCTGAACACCGGGGAGCTGTTTTTT. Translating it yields CASSPGGRGGLNTGELFF.

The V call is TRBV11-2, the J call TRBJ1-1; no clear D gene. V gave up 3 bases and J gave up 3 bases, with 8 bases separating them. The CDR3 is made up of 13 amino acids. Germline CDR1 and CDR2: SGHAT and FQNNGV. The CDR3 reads CASSLTRYTEAFF. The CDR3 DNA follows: TGTGCCAGCAGCTTGACAAGGTACACTGAAGCTTTCTTT.

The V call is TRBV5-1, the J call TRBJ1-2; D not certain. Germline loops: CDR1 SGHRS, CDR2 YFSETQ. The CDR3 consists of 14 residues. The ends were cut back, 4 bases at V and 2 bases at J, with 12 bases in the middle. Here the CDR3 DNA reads TGCGCCAGCAGCCCGGATGGGGTCAACTATGGCTACACCTTC. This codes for CASSPDGVNYGYTF.

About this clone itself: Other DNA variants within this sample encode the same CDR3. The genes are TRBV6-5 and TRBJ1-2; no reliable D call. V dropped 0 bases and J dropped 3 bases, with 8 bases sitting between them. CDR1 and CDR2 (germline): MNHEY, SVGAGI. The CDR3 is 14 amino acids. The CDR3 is CASSYSAGDYGYTF. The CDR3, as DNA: TGTGCCAGCAGTTACTCCGCAGGCGACTATGGCTACACCTTC.

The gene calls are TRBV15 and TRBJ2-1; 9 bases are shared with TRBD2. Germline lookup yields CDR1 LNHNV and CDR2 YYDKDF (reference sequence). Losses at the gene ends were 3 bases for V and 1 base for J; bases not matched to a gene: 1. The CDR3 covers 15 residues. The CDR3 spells CATSSLAGSYNEQFF. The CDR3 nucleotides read TGTGCCACCAGCAGCCTAGCGGGATCCTACAATGAGCAGTTCTTC.